This T cell receptor beta chain emerged from a study of blood T cell repertoires in COVID-19. On the study more broadly: The cDNA or gDNA used as material had been derived from T cells, B-cell-depleted T cells, or PBMCs.

Participants, roughly 18 to 90 years old, spanned fewer than 25 US areas. Assignment of participants to cohorts was predicated upon participant-reported clinical history. V trimming: 4 bases; J trimming: 5 bases; junction bases outside the gene matches: 8. This CDR3 is built from 15 residues. Germline values: CDR1 KGHSH, CDR2 LQKENI. Libraries were prepared by immunoSEQ multiplex PCR; TCRdb keeps only in-frame clonotypes and omits some of them. The sample holds 200,000 or so clones, 88% seen once. The receptor's source is a woman in her 30s who had been exposed to COVID-19. The sample was PBMCs or T cells enriched from blood (not recorded which). V and J are TRBV18 and TRBJ2-1; TRBD2 aligns across 7 bases. CDR3: CASSQLPGGDNEQFF. For the CDR3, the DNA is TGTGCCAGCTCACAACTTCCGGGGGGAGACAATGAGCAGTTCTTC. Looking up the rest from reference TRBV18 and TRBJ2-1 gives the full variable domain: NAGVMQNPRHLVRRRGQEARLRCSPMKGHSHVYWYRQLPEEGLKFMVYLQKENIIDESGMPKERFSAEFPKEGPSILRIQQVVRGDSAAYFCASSQLPGGDNEQFFGPGTRLTVL.